Listed below are T cell receptor beta chains from one sample, sequenced in a study of blood T cells in healthy people across ages. TCRdb ran MiXCR on the 5' RACE reads and lists one entry per CDR3 protein. In the table there are around 1.7 million distinct CDR3 sequences, 25% to 30% of which are singletons. The sample comprised blood. These receptors all stem from a woman aged 30 to 39 in good health. CDR3s include the opening cysteine and the closing phenylalanine or tryptophan. The D gene is left open where the match is weak. Only some rows state a clone size, as once, few, many or a class for expanded clones.

abundance: many; v_gene: TRBV5-4; d_gene: TRBD2; len: 16; j_gene: TRBJ2-7; CDR3aa: CASSWGLAGATYEQYF; CDR3nt: TGTGCCAGCAGCTGGGGACTAGCGGGGGCCACCTACGAGCAGTACTTC
abundance: many; v_gene: TRBV29-1; d_gene: NA; len: 14; j_gene: TRBJ2-1; CDR3aa: CSTSAFSSYNEQFF; CDR3nt: TGCAGCACTTCAGCCTTTAGCTCCTACAATGAGCAGTTCTTC
abundance: few; v_gene: TRBV28; d_gene: NA; len: 15; j_gene: TRBJ2-4; CDR3aa: CASSQQVLAKNIQYF; CDR3nt: TGTGCCAGCAGCCAACAGGTACTAGCCAAAAACATTCAGTACTTC
abundance: few; v_gene: TRBV27; d_gene: NA; len: 13; j_gene: TRBJ1-4; CDR3aa: CASSHGPDEKLFF; CDR3nt: TGTGCCAGCAGTCACGGTCCTGATGAAAAACTGTTTTTT
abundance: NA; v_gene: TRBV25-1; d_gene: NA; len: 11; j_gene: TRBJ2-2; CDR3aa: CASGVGGELFF; CDR3nt: TGTGCCAGCGGGGTTGGCGGGGAGCTGTTTTTT
abundance: few; v_gene: TRBV28; d_gene: NA; len: 16; j_gene: TRBJ1-5; CDR3aa: CASTGDSRSTRQPQHF; CDR3nt: TGTGCCAGCACAGGGGATAGCCGGTCAACGCGTCAGCCCCAGCATTTT
abundance: many; v_gene: TRBV5-1; d_gene: NA; len: 14; j_gene: TRBJ2-7; CDR3aa: CASSRQGAEYEQYF; CDR3nt: TGCGCCAGCAGCAGGCAAGGGGCCGAGTACGAGCAGTACTTC
abundance: NA; v_gene: TRBV29-1; d_gene: TRBD1; len: 12; j_gene: TRBJ1-2; CDR3aa: CSVLTGRAGYTF; CDR3nt: TGCAGCGTCTTGACAGGGCGGGCTGGCTACACCTTC
abundance: few; v_gene: TRBV7-9; d_gene: TRBD2; len: 17; j_gene: TRBJ2-3; CDR3aa: CASSPARSGGAGDTQYF; CDR3nt: TGTGCCAGCAGCCCAGCCCGGAGCGGGGGGGCCGGAGATACGCAGTATTTT
abundance: NA; v_gene: TRBV5-1; d_gene: TRBD2; len: 17; j_gene: TRBJ2-2; CDR3aa: CASSLGSLAVNTGELFF; CDR3nt: TGCGCCAGCAGCTTGGGTTCCCTAGCGGTGAACACCGGGGAGCTGTTTTTT
abundance: many; v_gene: TRBV29-1; d_gene: NA; len: 15; j_gene: TRBJ1-4; CDR3aa: CSVESEGGGLGKLFF; CDR3nt: TGCAGCGTTGAATCGGAAGGTGGGGGATTGGGGAAACTGTTTTTT
abundance: few; v_gene: TRBV7-9; d_gene: NA; len: 16; j_gene: TRBJ2-3; CDR3aa: CASSPGTGTLTDTQYF; CDR3nt: TGTGCCAGCAGCCCCGGGACGGGTACACTCACAGATACGCAGTATTTT
abundance: NA; v_gene: TRBV12-3/TRBV12-4; d_gene: NA; len: 11; j_gene: TRBJ2-2; CDR3aa: CASNDGGELFF; CDR3nt: TGTGCCAGCAATGATGGAGGGGAGCTGTTTTTT
abundance: NA; v_gene: TRBV7-6; d_gene: NA; len: 11; j_gene: TRBJ1-2; CDR3aa: CATGTNYGYTF; CDR3nt: TGTGCCACGGGCACTAACTATGGCTACACCTTC
abundance: few; v_gene: TRBV4-1; d_gene: NA; len: 14; j_gene: TRBJ2-5; CDR3aa: CASSQVGRPGEQYF; CDR3nt: TGCGCCAGCAGCCAAGTCGGACGGCCTGGGGAGCAGTACTTC
abundance: NA; v_gene: TRBV4-1; d_gene: NA; len: 16; j_gene: TRBJ2-1; CDR3aa: CASSHVRGGGDNEQFF; CDR3nt: TGCGCCAGCAGCCACGTTAGGGGGGGCGGGGACAATGAGCAGTTCTTC